The sample holds a few counts of the clone carrying this T cell receptor beta chain. Its matching antigen is unknown. V was trimmed by 1 base and J by 4 bases, leaving 13 bases between them. CDR3 length: 15 residues. Germline V lookup: CDR1 ENHRY, CDR2 SYGVKD. Using its own MiXCR run on the 5' RACE reads, TCRdb lists one record per CDR3 protein. This sample yields around 960,000 distinct CDR3 sequences, of which 9% to 15% are seen a single time; around 1.5% belongs to the top ten. This entry is derived from a study of identical twins. Findings and limits, study-wide: Abundant beta clonotypes from cord blood bore fewer insertions; memory repertoires lacked this pattern. Models predicted less out-of-frame TCR alpha sharing in monozygotic twins than was found. One should note that invariant MAIT and iNKT cells could partly confound zero-insertion analyses.

Separately, the same data were catalogued under a study of yellow fever vaccine responses in identical twins. That paper adds: The T cell response to vaccination in identical twins was reportedly partly convergent and partly personalized.

This sequence joins TRBV10-3 and TRBJ2-5, with D maybe TRBD2 (6 bases). The origin of this receptor is a woman aged 18 to 35 in good health. Source material: PBMCs. For the CDR3, the DNA is TGTGCCATCAGTGAGTTTGCGGGGCCACGAGAGACCCAGTACTTC. This codes for CAISEFAGPRETQYF.